This T cell receptor beta chain originates from a study of response to subunit inactivated influenza vaccine. The sample holds a few counts of this clonotype. The antigen remains undetermined. The study, taken as a whole, reports: Authors suggested that a seasonal influenza vaccination recruits few new T cells each time.

TCRdb fed the RT-PCR reads into MiXCR, producing one record per CDR3 protein. Of about 540,000 distinct CDR3 sequences in the sample, less than 25% were seen once. Germline V gene lookup returns CDR1 LGHDT and CDR2 YNNKEL (reference sequence). V shed 0 bases and J 3 bases; nucleotides not matched to a gene: 5. CDR3 length: 16 residues. The sample was also linked to a second study, of T cells expressing NK-cell markers. As that report states: A 5'RACE template switching approach incorporating UMIs was used to make TCR beta cDNA. Sorting was restricted to alpha-beta TCR T cells by an anti-gamma-delta TCR antibody in several experiments. Once again these clonotypes came out on top in the CD3+CD56-NKG2C+ fraction of several donors. Unclear, still, was the HCMV specificity of the expanded NKG2C+ T cell clones.

The V and J genes are TRBV3-1 and TRBJ2-1; 7 bases are a match to TRBD2. The receptor's source is a man aged 50 or older who received an inactivated influenza vaccine. Material: CD4+ T cells sorted from PBMCs, obtained about 11 days after vaccination. The CDR3 loop reads CASSQEALAYYNEQFF. The CDR3 nucleotides read TGTGCCAGCAGCCAAGAAGCACTAGCGTACTACAATGAGCAGTTCTTC.